These 4 T cell receptor beta chains came from one sample sequenced in a study of identical twins. TCRdb reprocessed the 5' RACE reads with MiXCR, giving one entry per CDR3 protein. In the table there are approximately 94,000 distinct CDR3 sequences, about 6.1% of which are singletons. Input material: memory T cells sorted from blood. Every receptor here comes from a woman in her fifties or sixties in good health.

This clonotype was seen a few times. This chain uses TRBV27 with TRBJ1-3; TRBD1 might be the D (6 bases). Germline lookup yields CDR1 MNHEY and CDR2 SMNVEV (reference sequence). The V and J ends lost 3 bases and 4 bases respectively, with 13 bases between them. The CDR3 has 15 amino acids. CDR3 sequence: CASSLDSNLGNTIYF. The CDR3, as DNA: TGTGCCAGCAGTTTGGACAGCAACCTCGGAAACACCATATATTTT.

The rearrangement joins TRBV10-3 to TRBJ2-3; D unclear. The V end was cut by 6 bases, the J end by 2 bases, with 6 bases between. Germline lookup yields CDR1 ENHRY and CDR2 SYGVKD. This CDR3 comprises 12 residues. The chain's CDR3 is CAISLNTDTQYF. Written as DNA, the CDR3 is TGTGCCATCAGCTTAAACACAGATACGCAGTATTTT.

This clonotype was counted many times. The junction departs from germline at one end; a sequencing error may be responsible. The chain recombines TRBV29-1 with TRBJ2-3; D may match TRBD1 or TRBD2 (5 bases each). Germline CDR1 is SQVTM and CDR2 is ANQGSEA. The CDR3 loop spans 13 amino acids. This CDR3 reads CSARGVDTDPQYF. DNA for the CDR3: TGCAGCGCCCGAGGGGTAGACACAGATCCGCAGTATTTT.

This clonotype was counted a few times. V usage is TRBV7-9 and J usage is TRBJ1-2; D might be TRBD1 (6 bases). From germline, CDR1 is SEHNR and CDR2 FQNEAQ (reference sequence). Trimming left V 0 bases short and J 8 bases short, with 13 bases between. This CDR3 spans 14 amino acids. CDR3 loop: CASSLAATGRGYTF. The DNA for the CDR3 is TGTGCCAGCAGCTTAGCGGCCACAGGGAGAGGCTACACCTTC.